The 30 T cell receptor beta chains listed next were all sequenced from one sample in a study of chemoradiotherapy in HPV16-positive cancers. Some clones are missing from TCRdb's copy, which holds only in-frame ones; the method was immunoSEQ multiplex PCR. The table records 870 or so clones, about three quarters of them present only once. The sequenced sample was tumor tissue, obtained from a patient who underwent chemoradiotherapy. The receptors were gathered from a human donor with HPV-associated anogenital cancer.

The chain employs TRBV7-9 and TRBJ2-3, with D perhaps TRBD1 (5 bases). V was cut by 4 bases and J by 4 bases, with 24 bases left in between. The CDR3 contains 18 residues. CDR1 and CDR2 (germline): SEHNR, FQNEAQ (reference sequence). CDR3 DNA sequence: TGTGCCAGCAGCTCCTCTACGCTCCGGATTTGGGGCTCAGATACGCAGTATTTT. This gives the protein CASSSSTLRIWGSDTQYF. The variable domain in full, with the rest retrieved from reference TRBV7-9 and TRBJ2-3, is DTGVSQNPRHKITKRGQNVTFRCDPISEHNRLYWYRQTLGQGPEFLTYFQNEAQLEKSRLLSDRFSAERPKGSFSTLEIQRTEQGDSAMYLCASSSSTLRIWGSDTQYFGPGTRLTVL.

The CDR3 sequence is CASGETDSGANVLTF. The CDR3 DNA reads as TGCGCCAGCGGAGAAACGGACTCTGGGGCCAACGTCCTGACTTTC. The gene calls are TRBV5-1 and TRBJ2-6; D gene unclear. This CDR3 region has 15 residues. CDR1 and CDR2 (germline): SGHRS, YFSETQ. V was cut by 7 bases and J by 0 bases, with 11 bases left in between.

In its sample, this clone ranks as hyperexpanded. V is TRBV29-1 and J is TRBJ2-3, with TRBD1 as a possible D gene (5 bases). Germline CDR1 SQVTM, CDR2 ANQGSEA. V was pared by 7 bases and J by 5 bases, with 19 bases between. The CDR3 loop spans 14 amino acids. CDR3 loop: CSGGQVRPQDTQYF. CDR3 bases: TGCAGCGGGGGCCAGGTCCGGCCACAAGATACGCAGTATTTT.

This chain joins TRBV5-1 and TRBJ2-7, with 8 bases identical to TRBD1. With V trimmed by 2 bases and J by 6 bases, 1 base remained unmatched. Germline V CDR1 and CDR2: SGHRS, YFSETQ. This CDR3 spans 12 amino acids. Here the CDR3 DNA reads TGCGCCAGCAGCTTTACAGGGGGCGAGCAGTACTTC. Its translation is CASSFTGGEQYF.

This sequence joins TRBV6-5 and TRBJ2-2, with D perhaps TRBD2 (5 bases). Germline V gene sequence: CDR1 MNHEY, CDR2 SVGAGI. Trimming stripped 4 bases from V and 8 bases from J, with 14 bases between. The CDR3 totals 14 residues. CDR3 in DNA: TGTGCCAGCAGTTCCGGGGAAGGAATTGGGGAGCTGTTTTTT. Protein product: CASSSGEGIGELFF.

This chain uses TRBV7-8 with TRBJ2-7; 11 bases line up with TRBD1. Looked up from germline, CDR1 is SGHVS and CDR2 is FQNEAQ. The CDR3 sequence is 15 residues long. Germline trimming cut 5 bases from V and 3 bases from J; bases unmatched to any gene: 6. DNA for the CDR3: TGTGCCAGCAGCCCGAGGACAGGGGGCGTCTACGAGCAGTACTTC. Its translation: CASSPRTGGVYEQYF.

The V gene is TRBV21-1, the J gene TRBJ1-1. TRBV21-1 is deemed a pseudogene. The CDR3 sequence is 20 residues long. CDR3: CASSTPFGVANLGLQTEAFF. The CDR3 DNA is TGTGCCAGCAGCACTCCATTTGGGGTTGCGAATTTGGGTCTCCAGACTGAAGCTTTCTTT.

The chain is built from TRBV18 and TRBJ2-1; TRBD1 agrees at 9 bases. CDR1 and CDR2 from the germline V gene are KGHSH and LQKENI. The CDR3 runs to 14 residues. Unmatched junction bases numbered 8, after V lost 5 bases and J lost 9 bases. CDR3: CASSAQGAGGEQFF. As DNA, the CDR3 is TGTGCCAGCTCAGCACAGGGGGCTGGGGGTGAGCAGTTCTTC.

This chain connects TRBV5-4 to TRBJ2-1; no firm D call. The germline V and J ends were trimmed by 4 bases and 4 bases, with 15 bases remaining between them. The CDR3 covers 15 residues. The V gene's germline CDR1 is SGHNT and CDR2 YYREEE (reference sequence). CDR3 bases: TGTGCCAGCAGCATACCCGTGGGCTCTTACAATGAGCAGTTCTTC. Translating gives CASSIPVGSYNEQFF.

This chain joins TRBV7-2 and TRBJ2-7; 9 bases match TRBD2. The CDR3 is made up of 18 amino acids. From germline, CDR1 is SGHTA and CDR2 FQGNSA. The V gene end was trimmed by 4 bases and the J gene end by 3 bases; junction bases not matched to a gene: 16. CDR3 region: CASSSHDGPGLAVYEQYF. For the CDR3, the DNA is TGTGCCAGCAGCTCGCACGATGGACCGGGACTAGCCGTCTACGAGCAGTACTTC.

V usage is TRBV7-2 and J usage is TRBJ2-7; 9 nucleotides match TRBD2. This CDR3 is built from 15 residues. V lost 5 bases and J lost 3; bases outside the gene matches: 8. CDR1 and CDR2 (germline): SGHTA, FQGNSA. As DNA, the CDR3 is TGTGCCAGCAGCCCGCCGGGACTAGCCGACTACGAGCAGTACTTC. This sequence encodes CASSPPGLADYEQYF.

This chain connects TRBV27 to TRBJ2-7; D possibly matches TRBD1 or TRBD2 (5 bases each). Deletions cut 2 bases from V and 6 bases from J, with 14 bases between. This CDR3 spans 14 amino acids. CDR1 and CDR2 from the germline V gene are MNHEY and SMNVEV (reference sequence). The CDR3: CASSLGDGLREQYF. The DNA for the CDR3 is TGTGCCAGCAGTTTAGGGGACGGACTGCGCGAGCAGTACTTC.

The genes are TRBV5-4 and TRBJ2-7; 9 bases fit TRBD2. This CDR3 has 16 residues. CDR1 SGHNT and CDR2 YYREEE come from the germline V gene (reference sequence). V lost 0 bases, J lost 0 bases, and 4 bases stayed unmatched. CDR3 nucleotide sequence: TGTGCCAGCAGCTTGGATCCTAGCGGGAACTCCTACGAGCAGTACTTC. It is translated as CASSLDPSGNSYEQYF. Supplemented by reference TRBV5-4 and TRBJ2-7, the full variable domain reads ETGVTQSPTHLIKTRGQQVTLRCSSQSGHNTVSWYQQALGQGPQFIFQYYREEENGRGNFPPRFSGLQFPNYSSELNVNALELDDSALYLCASSLDPSGNSYEQYFGPGTRLTVT.

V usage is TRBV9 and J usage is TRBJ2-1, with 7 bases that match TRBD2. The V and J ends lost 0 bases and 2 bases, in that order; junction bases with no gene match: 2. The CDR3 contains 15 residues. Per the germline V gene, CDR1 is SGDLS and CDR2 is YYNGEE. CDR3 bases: TGTGCCAGCAGCGTAGGCGGGGGTGCCTACAATGAGCAGTTCTTC. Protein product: CASSVGGGAYNEQFF. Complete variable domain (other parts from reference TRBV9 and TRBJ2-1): DSGVTQTPKHLITATGQRVTLRCSPRSGDLSVYWYQQSLDQGLQFLIQYYNGEERAKGNILERFSAQQFPDLHSELNLSSLELGDSALYFCASSVGGGAYNEQFFGPGTRLTVL.

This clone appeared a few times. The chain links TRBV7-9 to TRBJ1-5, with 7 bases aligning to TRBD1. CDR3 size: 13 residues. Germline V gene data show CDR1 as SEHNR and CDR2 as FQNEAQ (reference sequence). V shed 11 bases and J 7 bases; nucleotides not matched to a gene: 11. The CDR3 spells CASAGQGEQPQHF. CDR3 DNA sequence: TGTGCCTCTGCCGGCCAGGGGGAACAGCCCCAGCATTTT.

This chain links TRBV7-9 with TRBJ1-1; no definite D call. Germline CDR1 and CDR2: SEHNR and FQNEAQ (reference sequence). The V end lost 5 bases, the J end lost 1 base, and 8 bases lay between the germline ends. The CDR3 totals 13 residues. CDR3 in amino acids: CASSMTGNTEAFF. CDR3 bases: TGTGCCAGCAGCATGACGGGGAACACTGAAGCTTTCTTT.

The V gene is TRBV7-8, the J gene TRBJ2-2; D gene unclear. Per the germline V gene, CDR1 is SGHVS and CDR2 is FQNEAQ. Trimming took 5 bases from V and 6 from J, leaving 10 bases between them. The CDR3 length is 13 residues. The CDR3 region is CASSNRVAGELFF. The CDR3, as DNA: TGTGCCAGCAGCAATAGGGTGGCCGGGGAGCTGTTTTTT.

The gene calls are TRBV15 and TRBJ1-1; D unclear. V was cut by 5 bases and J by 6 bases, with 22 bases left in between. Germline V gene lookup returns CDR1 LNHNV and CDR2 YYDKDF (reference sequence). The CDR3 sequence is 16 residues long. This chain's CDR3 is CATSPLGAGYWAEAFF. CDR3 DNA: TGTGCCACCAGCCCCTTAGGAGCGGGCTATTGGGCTGAAGCTTTCTTT.

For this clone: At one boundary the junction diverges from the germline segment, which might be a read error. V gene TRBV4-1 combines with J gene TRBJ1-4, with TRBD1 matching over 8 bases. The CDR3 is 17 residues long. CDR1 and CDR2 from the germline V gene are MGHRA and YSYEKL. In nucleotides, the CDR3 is TGCGCCAGCAACCAAGTCCCGGGACAGGTGGGGGGTGAAAAACTGTTTTTT. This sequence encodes CASNQVPGQVGGEKLFF.

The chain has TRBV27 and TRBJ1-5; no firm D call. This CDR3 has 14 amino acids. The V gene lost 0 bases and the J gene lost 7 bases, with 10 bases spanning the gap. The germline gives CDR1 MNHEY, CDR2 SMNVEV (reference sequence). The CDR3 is CASSLSRGWQPQHF. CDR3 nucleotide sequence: TGTGCCAGCAGTTTATCGCGAGGGTGGCAGCCCCAGCATTTT.

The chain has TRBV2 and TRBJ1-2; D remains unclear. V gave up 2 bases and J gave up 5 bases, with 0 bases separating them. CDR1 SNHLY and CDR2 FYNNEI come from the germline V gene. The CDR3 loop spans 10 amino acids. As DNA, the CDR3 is TGTGCCAGCAGTGAATATGGCTACACCTTC. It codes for CASSEYGYTF.

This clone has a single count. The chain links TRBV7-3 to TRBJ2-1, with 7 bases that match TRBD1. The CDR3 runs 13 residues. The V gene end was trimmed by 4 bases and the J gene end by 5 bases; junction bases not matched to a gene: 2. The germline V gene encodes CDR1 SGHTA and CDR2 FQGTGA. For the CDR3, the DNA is TGTGCCAGCAGCTACCAGGGGGACAATGAGCAGTTCTTC. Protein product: CASSYQGDNEQFF.

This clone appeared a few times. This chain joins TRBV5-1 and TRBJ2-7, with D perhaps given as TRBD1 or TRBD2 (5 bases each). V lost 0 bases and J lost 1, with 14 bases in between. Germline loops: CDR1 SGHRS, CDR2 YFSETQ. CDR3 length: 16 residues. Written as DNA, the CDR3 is TGCGCCAGCAGCTTGGAAGCTGGGGGAATGTCCTACGAGCAGTACTTC. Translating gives CASSLEAGGMSYEQYF. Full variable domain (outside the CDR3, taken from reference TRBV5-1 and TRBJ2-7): KAGVTQTPRYLIKTRGQQVTLSCSPISGHRSVSWYQQTPGQGLQFLFEYFSETQRNKGNFPGRFSGRQFSNSRSEMNVSTLELGDSALYLCASSLEAGGMSYEQYFGPGTRLTVT.

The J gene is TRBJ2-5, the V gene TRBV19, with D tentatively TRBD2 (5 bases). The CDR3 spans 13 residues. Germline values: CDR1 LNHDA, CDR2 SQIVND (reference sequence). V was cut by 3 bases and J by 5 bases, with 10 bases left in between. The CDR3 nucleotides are TGTGCCAGTAGTATCCCCGGACTGGAGACCCAGTACTTC. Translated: CASSIPGLETQYF. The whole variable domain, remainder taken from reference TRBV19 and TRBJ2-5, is DGGITQSPKYLFRKEGQNVTLSCEQNLNHDAMYWYRQDPGQGLRLIYYSQIVNDFQKGDIAEGYSVSREKKESFPLTVTSAQKNPTAFYLCASSIPGLETQYFGPGTRLLVL.

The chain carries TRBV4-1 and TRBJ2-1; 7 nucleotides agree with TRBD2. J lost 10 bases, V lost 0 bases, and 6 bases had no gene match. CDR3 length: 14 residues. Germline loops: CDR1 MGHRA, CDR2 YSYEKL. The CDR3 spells CASSQDHRSGEQFF. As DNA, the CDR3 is TGCGCCAGCAGCCAAGATCATCGTAGCGGGGAGCAGTTCTTC.

CDR3 residues: CASSLVWWDETGELFF. CDR3 nucleotides: TGCGCCAGCAGCTTGGTATGGTGGGATGAGACCGGGGAGCTGTTTTTT. The chain is built from TRBV5-1 and TRBJ2-2; D is unclear. CDR3 length equals 16 residues. Trimming pared 0 bases from V and 5 bases from J, leaving 14 bases between. Germline V gives CDR1 SGHRS, CDR2 YFSETQ. Supplemented by reference TRBV5-1 and TRBJ2-2, the full variable domain reads KAGVTQTPRYLIKTRGQQVTLSCSPISGHRSVSWYQQTPGQGLQFLFEYFSETQRNKGNFPGRFSGRQFSNSRSEMNVSTLELGDSALYLCASSLVWWDETGELFFGEGSRLTVL.

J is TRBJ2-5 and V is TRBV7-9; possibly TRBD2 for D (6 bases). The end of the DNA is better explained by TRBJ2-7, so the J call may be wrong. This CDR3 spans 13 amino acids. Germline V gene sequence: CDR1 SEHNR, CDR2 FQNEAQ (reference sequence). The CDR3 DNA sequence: TGTGCCAGCAGCTTAGCGGGGGGCTACGAGCAGTACTTC. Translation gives CASSLAGGYEQYF.

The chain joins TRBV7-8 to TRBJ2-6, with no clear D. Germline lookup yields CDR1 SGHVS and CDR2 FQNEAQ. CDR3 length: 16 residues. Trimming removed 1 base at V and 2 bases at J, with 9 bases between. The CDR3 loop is CASSLGWQTGANVLTF. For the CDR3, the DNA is TGTGCCAGCAGCTTAGGATGGCAGACTGGGGCCAACGTCCTGACTTTC.

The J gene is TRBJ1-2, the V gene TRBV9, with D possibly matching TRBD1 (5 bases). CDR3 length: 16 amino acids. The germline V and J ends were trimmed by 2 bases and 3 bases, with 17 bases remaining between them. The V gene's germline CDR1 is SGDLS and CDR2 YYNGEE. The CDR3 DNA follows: TGTGCCAGCAGCGTGGACGCTGTGGGGGTTCACTATGGCTACACCTTC. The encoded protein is CASSVDAVGVHYGYTF.

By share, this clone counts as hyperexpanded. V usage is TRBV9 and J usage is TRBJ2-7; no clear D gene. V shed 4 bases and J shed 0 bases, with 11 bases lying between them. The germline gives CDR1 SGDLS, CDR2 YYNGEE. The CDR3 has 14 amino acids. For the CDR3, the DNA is TGTGCCAGCAGCCTGTACGGCAACTCCTACGAGCAGTACTTC. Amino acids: CASSLYGNSYEQYF.